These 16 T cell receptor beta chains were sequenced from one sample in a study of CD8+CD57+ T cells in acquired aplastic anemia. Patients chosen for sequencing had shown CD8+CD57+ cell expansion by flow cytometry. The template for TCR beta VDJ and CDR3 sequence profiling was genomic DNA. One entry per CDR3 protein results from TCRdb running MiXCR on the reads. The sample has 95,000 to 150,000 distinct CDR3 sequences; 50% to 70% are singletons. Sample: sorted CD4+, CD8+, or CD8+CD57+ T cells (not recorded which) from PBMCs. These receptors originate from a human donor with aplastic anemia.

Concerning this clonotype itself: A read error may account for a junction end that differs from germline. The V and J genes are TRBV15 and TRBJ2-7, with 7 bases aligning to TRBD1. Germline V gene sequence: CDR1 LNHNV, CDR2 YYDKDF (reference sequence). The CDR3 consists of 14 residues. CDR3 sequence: CATSRDRESYEQHF. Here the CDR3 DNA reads TGTGCCACAAGCAGAGACAGGGAGTCCTACGAGCAGCACTTC.

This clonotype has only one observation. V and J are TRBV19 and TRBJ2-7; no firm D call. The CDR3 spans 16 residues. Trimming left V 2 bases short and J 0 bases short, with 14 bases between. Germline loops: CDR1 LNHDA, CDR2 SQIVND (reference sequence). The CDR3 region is CASSIHPTKSSYEQYF. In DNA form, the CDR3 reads TGTGCCAGTAGTATACATCCGACAAAAAGCTCCTACGAGCAGTACTTC.

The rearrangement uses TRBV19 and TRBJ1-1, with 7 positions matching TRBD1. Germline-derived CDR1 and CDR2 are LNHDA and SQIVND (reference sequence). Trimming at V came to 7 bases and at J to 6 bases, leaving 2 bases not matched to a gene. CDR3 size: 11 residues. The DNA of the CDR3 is TGTGCCAGTACTCAGGGGGCTGAAGCTTTCTTT. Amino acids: CASTQGAEAFF.

In nucleotides, the CDR3 is TGTGCCAGCAGCTTAGATGGCACTAACTATGGCTACACCTTC. It specifies CASSLDGTNYGYTF. The chain links TRBV11-2 to TRBJ1-2; D uncertain. Per germline, CDR1 SGHAT and CDR2 FQNNGV. V lost 0 bases to trimming and J lost 0 bases, with 5 bases between them. The CDR3 has 14 amino acids. The full variable domain, rest sourced from reference TRBV11-2 and TRBJ1-2, is EAGVAQSPRYKIIEKRQSVAFWCNPISGHATLYWYQQILGQGPKLLIQFQNNGVVDDSQLPKDRFSAERLKGVDSTLKIQPAKLEDSAVYLCASSLDGTNYGYTFGSGTRLTVV.

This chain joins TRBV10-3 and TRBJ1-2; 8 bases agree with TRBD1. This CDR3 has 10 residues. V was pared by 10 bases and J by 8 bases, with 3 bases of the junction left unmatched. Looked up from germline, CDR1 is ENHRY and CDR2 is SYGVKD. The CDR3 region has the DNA TGTGCCACCTCAGGGGGCGGCTACACCTTC. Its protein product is CATSGGGYTF.

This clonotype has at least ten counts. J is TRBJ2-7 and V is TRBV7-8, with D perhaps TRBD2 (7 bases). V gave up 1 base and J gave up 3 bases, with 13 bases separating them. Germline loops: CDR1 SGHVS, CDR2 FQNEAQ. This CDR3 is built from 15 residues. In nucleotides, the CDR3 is TGTGCCAGCAGCTTAGAGGGGGGGCACAGCTACGAGCAGTACTTC. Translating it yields CASSLEGGHSYEQYF.

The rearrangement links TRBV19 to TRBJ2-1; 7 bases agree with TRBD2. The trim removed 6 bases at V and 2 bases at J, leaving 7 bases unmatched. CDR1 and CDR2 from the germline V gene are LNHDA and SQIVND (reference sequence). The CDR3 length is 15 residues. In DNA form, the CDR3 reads TGTGCCAGTAGCGCCCGGGAGGCAACCTACAATGAGCAGTTCTTC. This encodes CASSAREATYNEQFF.

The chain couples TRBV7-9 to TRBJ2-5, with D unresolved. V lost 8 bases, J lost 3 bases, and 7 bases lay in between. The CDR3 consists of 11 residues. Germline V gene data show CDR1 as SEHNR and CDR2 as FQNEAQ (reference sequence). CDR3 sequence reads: CASALEETQYF. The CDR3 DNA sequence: TGTGCCAGCGCCTTGGAAGAGACCCAGTACTTC.

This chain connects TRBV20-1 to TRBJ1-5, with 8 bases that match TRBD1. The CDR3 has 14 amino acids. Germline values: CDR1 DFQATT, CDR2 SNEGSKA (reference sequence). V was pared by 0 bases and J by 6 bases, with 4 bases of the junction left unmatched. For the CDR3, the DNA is TGCAGTGCTAGAGAGGCAGGGGGCAGTCAGCCCCAGCATTTT. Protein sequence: CSAREAGGSQPQHF.

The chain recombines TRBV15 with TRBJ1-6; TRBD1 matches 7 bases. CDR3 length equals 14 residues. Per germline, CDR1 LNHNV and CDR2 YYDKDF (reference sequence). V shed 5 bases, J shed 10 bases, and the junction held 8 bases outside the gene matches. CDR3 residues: CATSVDREKSPLHF. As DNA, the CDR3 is TGTGCCACCAGCGTAGACAGGGAAAAGTCACCCCTCCACTTT.

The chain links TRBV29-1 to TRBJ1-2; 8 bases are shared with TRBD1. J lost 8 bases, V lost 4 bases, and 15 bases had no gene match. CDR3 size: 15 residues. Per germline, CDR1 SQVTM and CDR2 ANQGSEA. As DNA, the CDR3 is TGCAGCGTTGTAATGGACAGGGTAAATTTGGTGGGCTACACCTTC. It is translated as CSVVMDRVNLVGYTF.

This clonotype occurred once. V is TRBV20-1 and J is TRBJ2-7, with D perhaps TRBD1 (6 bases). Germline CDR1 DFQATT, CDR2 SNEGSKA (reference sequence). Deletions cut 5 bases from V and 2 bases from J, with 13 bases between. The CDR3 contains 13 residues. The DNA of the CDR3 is TGCAGTGCTCAACAGGGTCCCCCCTACGAGCAGTACTTC. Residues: CSAQQGPPYEQYF.

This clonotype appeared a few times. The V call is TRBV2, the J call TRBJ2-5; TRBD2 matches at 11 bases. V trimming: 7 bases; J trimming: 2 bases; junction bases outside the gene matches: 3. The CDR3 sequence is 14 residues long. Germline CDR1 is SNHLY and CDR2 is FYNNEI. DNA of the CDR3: TGTGCCAGCAACCTAGCGGGAGGTCAAGAGACCCAGTACTTC. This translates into CASNLAGGQETQYF.

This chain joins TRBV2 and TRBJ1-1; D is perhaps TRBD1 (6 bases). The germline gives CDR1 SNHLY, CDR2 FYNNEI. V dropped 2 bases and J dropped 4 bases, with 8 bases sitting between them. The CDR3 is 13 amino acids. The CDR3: CASSEYRATEAFF. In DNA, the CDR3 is TGTGCCAGCAGTGAATACAGGGCCACTGAAGCTTTCTTT.

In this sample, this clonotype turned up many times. This chain's CDR3 is CASSSLAGVYNEQFF. CDR3 in DNA: TGTGCCAGCAGCTCACTAGCGGGAGTGTACAATGAGCAGTTCTTC. The V gene is TRBV7-9, the J gene TRBJ2-1; TRBD2 aligns across 11 bases. The germline CDR1 and CDR2 sequences are SEHNR and FQNEAQ (reference sequence). V lost 4 bases, J lost 4 bases, and 3 bases stayed unmatched. The CDR3 runs to 15 residues. The whole variable domain, filled in from reference TRBV7-9 and TRBJ2-1, reads DTGVSQNPRHKITKRGQNVTFRCDPISEHNRLYWYRQTLGQGPEFLTYFQNEAQLEKSRLLSDRFSAERPKGSFSTLEIQRTEQGDSAMYLCASSSLAGVYNEQFFGPGTRLTVL.

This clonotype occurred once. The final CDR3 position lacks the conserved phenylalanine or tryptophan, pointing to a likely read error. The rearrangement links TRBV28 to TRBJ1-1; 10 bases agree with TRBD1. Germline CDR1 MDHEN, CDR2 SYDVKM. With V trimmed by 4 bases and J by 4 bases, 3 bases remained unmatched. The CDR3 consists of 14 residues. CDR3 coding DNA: TGTGCCAGCAGTTGGGGACAGGGGTTCACTGAAGCTTTCTCT. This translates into CASSWGQGFTEAFS.